What follows are 18 T cell receptor beta chains derived from one specimen sequenced in a study of OX40 agonist ivuxolimab in advanced cancers. TCRdb keeps only in-frame clones here, not all; method: immunoSEQ multiplex PCR. The table includes about 95,000 clones, about 85% detected once. The sample consisted of CD4+ or CD8+ T cells sorted from blood, taken in a trial of the OX40 agonist ivuxolimab. The receptors shown here come from an adult with an advanced solid tumor such as melanoma, head and neck, liver or kidney cancer.

J is TRBJ2-7 and V is TRBV28; possible D gene TRBD1, 6 bases. The V gene's germline CDR1 is MDHEN and CDR2 SYDVKM. The CDR3 is made up of 15 amino acids. V lost 1 base and J 5 bases, leaving 15 bases between the germline ends. CDR3 nucleotides: TGTGCCAGCAGTTTATTAGCCAGGGGAGATAACGAGCAGTACTTC. Protein sequence: CASSLLARGDNEQYF.

The chain is built from TRBV28 and TRBJ2-7; D call uncertain. Germline V gene lookup returns CDR1 MDHEN and CDR2 SYDVKM. CDR3 length: 15 residues. Trimming took 6 bases from V and 3 from J, leaving 18 bases between them. CDR3 coding DNA: TGTGCCAGCAGCCTTACTTTGACCGAAAACTACGAGCAGTACTTC. Amino acid sequence: CASSLTLTENYEQYF.

The J gene is TRBJ2-7, the V gene TRBV2; D possibly corresponds to TRBD1 (6 bases). V was cut by 10 bases and J by 2 bases, with 18 bases left in between. CDR1 is SNHLY, CDR2 FYNNEI, per germline. The length of the CDR3 is 14 residues. This CDR3 is CAITGSGAAYEQYF. For the CDR3, the DNA is TGTGCCATCACTGGGTCAGGGGCAGCCTACGAGCAGTACTTC.

The chain combines TRBV5-6 with TRBJ1-4, with D possibly matching TRBD1 (6 bases). CDR1 is SGHDT, CDR2 YYEEEE, per germline. The CDR3 loop spans 13 amino acids. Trimming shortened V by 4 bases and J by 7 bases, and 11 bases separated the two germline ends. CDR3 protein: CASSGTSSEKLFF. The DNA of the CDR3 is TGTGCCAGCAGCGGGACATCAAGTGAAAAACTGTTTTTT.

The genes are TRBV4-3 and TRBJ2-7, with 12 bases fitting TRBD2. The V segment lost 0 bases and the J segment 7 bases; nucleotides outside the gene matches: 7. Germline V lookup: CDR1 LGHNA, CDR2 YSLEER. The CDR3 sequence is 16 residues long. CDR3 sequence reads: CASSQDRLAGAGEQYF. The CDR3 DNA is TGCGCCAGCAGCCAAGATCGACTAGCGGGAGCCGGGGAGCAGTACTTC.

The chain has TRBV9 and TRBJ2-7; 11 bases align to TRBD2. The CDR3 is 15 amino acids. Germline assignment: CDR1 SGDLS and CDR2 YYNGEE. Trimming took 0 bases from V and 5 from J; bases not matched to a gene: 4. This CDR3 reads CASSVELAGDHEQYF. CDR3 in DNA: TGTGCCAGCAGCGTAGAACTAGCGGGAGACCACGAGCAGTACTTC.

The J gene is TRBJ2-1, the V gene TRBV11-2; D not certain. V was shortened by 3 bases and J by 7 bases, with 16 bases between the two germline ends. Germline CDR1 reads SGHAT; CDR2 reads FQNNGV. There are 15 residues in the CDR3. CDR3 residues: CASSFSWAPANEQFF. The CDR3 DNA follows: TGTGCCAGCAGCTTCTCCTGGGCCCCGGCGAATGAGCAGTTCTTC.

This clone was picked up one time. V and J are TRBV28 and TRBJ2-7, with 9 nucleotides matching TRBD1. Trimming at V came to 1 base and at J to 3 bases, leaving 1 base not matched to a gene. The CDR3 loop spans 14 amino acids. CDR1 and CDR2 (germline): MDHEN, SYDVKM. CDR3 DNA sequence: TGTGCCAGCAGTTTATCGGGACAGGGCTACGAGCAGTACTTC. It encodes CASSLSGQGYEQYF.

The chain carries TRBV7-2 and TRBJ2-1; 8 bases are shared with TRBD2. The CDR3 consists of 16 residues. In germline, CDR1 is SGHTA, CDR2 FQGNSA. The V and J ends lost 2 bases and 5 bases, in that order; junction bases with no gene match: 8. In DNA form, the CDR3 reads TGTGCCAGCAGCTTATCCCCCCTAGCGGGCAACAATGAGCAGTTCTTC. Amino acids: CASSLSPLAGNNEQFF.

This clone occurred a few times. The chain recombines TRBV4-2 with TRBJ2-2; 7 nucleotides line up with TRBD2. Losses at the gene ends were 3 bases for V and 0 bases for J; bases not matched to a gene: 1. CDR3 length: 15 amino acids. Germline CDR1 and CDR2: LGHNA and YNFKEQ. DNA of the CDR3: TGTGCCAGCAGCCACGGACTAGCGAACACCGGGGAGCTGTTTTTT. This codes for CASSHGLANTGELFF.

The rearrangement uses TRBV11-2 and TRBJ2-7, with 8 bases lining up with TRBD1. Losses at the gene ends were 3 bases for V and 3 bases for J; bases not matched to a gene: 4. The germline CDR1 and CDR2 sequences are SGHAT and FQNNGV. The CDR3 covers 14 residues. This chain's CDR3 is CASSFDRGGYEQYF. DNA for the CDR3: TGTGCCAGCAGCTTCGACAGGGGAGGCTACGAGCAGTACTTC.

The chain recombines TRBV11-2 with TRBJ1-5; no definite D call. The CDR3 loop spans 13 amino acids. CDR1 and CDR2 (germline): SGHAT, FQNNGV. The germline V and J ends were trimmed by 0 bases and 0 bases, with 0 bases remaining between them. DNA for the CDR3: TGTGCCAGCAGCTTAGATAGCAATCAGCCCCAGCATTTT. Protein: CASSLDSNQPQHF.

V gene TRBV9 combines with J gene TRBJ2-5; TRBD2 matches at 9 bases. CDR1 is SGDLS, CDR2 YYNGEE, per germline. V dropped 4 bases and J dropped 7; count of bases not matched to a gene: 14. CDR3 length: 16 residues. The CDR3 region is CASSRSSGIWMGTQYF. The CDR3 nucleotides are TGTGCCAGCAGCCGCTCTAGCGGGATCTGGATGGGGACCCAGTACTTC.

The chain uses TRBV18 and TRBJ1-1; no reliable D call. With 2 bases removed from V and 0 bases from J, the gap between germline ends came to 13 bases. The germline V gene encodes CDR1 KGHSH and CDR2 LQKENI. The length of the CDR3 is 16 residues. CDR3 in amino acids: CASSPSGDNLNTEAFF. In DNA form, the CDR3 reads TGTGCCAGCTCACCAAGCGGTGACAATCTGAACACTGAAGCTTTCTTT.

This clone occurred a few times. The chain joins TRBV30 to TRBJ1-5; a weak D match, TRBD1 (5 bases). The CDR3 has 13 amino acids. V lost 4 bases, J lost 3 bases, and 10 bases lay in between. Germline V lookup: CDR1 GTSNPN, CDR2 SVGIG (reference sequence). CDR3 loop: CAWTGTHNQPQHF. The CDR3 region has the DNA TGTGCCTGGACCGGGACTCACAATCAGCCCCAGCATTTT.

CDR3 DNA: TGTGCCAGCAGTTTATCGACTAGCGGGAGCTACGAGCAGTACTTC. Protein: CASSLSTSGSYEQYF. The J gene is TRBJ2-7, the V gene TRBV27; 12 bases line up with TRBD2. With 0 bases clipped from V and 3 bases from J, the junction kept 0 bases outside the gene matches. The germline V gene encodes CDR1 MNHEY and CDR2 SMNVEV (reference sequence). CDR3 size: 15 residues.

This clone appeared a single time. The chain recombines TRBV7-6 with TRBJ2-7; possibly TRBD1 or TRBD2 for D (5 bases each). Germline CDR1 is SGHVS and CDR2 is FNYEAQ. The CDR3 covers 15 residues. Trimming took 5 bases from V and 2 from J, leaving 16 bases between them. The chain's CDR3 is CASSPAGTGPYEQYF. The CDR3 DNA sequence: TGTGCCAGCAGCCCAGCCGGGACGGGACCCTACGAGCAGTACTTC. The full variable domain, completed using reference TRBV7-6 and TRBJ2-7, is GAGVSQSPRYKVTKRGQDVALRCDPISGHVSLYWYRQALGQGPEFLTYFNYEAQQDKSGLPNDRFSAERPEGSISTLTIQRTEQRDSAMYRCASSPAGTGPYEQYFGPGTRLTVT.

The V gene is TRBV7-2, the J gene TRBJ2-1; TRBD2 matches 14 bases. The J segment lost 5 bases and the V segment lost 1 base, leaving 7 bases of the junction unmatched. Germline V gene lookup returns CDR1 SGHTA and CDR2 FQGNSA. The CDR3 has 18 residues. CDR3 sequence reads: CASSLVGQGLAGDNEQFF. CDR3 sequence (DNA): TGTGCCAGCAGCTTAGTGGGTCAGGGACTAGCGGGAGACAATGAGCAGTTCTTC.